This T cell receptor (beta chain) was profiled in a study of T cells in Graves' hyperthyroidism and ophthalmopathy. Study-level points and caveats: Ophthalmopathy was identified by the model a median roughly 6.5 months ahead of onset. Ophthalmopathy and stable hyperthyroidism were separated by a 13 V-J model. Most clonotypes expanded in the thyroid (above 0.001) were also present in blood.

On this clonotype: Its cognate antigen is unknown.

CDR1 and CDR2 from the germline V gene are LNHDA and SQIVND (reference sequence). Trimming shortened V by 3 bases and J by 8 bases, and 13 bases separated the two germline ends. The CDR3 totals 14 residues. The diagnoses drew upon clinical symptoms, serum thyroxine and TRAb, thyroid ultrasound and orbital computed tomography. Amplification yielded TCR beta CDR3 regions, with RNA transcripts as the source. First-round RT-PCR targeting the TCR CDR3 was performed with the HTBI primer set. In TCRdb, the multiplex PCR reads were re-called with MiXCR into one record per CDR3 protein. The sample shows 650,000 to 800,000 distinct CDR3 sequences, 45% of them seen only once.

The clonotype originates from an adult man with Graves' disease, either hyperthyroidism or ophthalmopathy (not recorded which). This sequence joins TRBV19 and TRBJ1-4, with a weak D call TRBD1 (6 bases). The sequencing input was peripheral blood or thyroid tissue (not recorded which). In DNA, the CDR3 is TGTGCCAGTAGTATCGGAACAGGGAACGAAAAACTGTTTTTT. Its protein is CASSIGTGNEKLFF. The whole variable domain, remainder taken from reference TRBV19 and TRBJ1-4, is DGGITQSPKYLFRKEGQNVTLSCEQNLNHDAMYWYRQDPGQGLRLIYYSQIVNDFQKGDIAEGYSVSREKKESFPLTVTSAQKNPTAFYLCASSIGTGNEKLFFGSGTQLSVL.